This T cell receptor (beta chain) was observed in a study of CD8+ T cells in alopecia areata. As for this clone: Its antigen remains unidentified.

Sequencing used cDNA as its template, made by extracting RNA and reverse transcribing it. Clones were read by immunoSEQ multiplex PCR, and TCRdb kept only the in-frame ones, dropping some. The profile shows 90,000 to 120,000 clones, 45% to 70% of them singletons. V lost 5 bases, J lost 12 bases, and 11 bases stayed unmatched. Germline CDR1 PRHDT, CDR2 FYEKMQ (reference sequence). The CDR3 loop spans 16 amino acids. Findings of the study overall: Clonality was higher in lesional than normal scalp, especially in alopecia totalis/universalis. Normal skin's resident alphabeta T cells are sequenced alongside lesional scalp T cells.

A FACSAria was used to sort CD4+ and CD8+ T cells. These cells came from PBMCs. The sequenced material came from CD8+ T cells sorted from blood. The chain uses TRBV13 and TRBJ2-1; 15 bases align to TRBD2. This TCR derives from a human donor in good health. The CDR3 here is CASSNPGTSGGQGQFF. DNA for the CDR3: TGTGCCAGCAGCAACCCCGGGACTAGCGGGGGGCAGGGGCAGTTCTTC.